This TCR beta chain was sequenced during a study of tumor-infiltrating lymphocytes in primary liver carcinoma. Overall study results and limits: Top clones occupying all five tumor regions numbered only about 7-25%.

Making TCR beta cDNA involved approximately 480 ng total RNA and a constant-region primer. Libraries for TCR beta were built through three nested multiplex PCR rounds, which together made up a slightly modified ARM-PCR procedure. For around 11 cycles apiece, the opening two PCR rounds ran with TRBV1-TRBV30 forward primers and a C-beta reverse primer. TCRdb itself ran the multiplex PCR reads through MiXCR, one entry per CDR3 protein. The table includes 20,000 to 25,000 distinct CDR3 sequences, around 77% detected once. For each extraction, RNA and DNA were obtained together from approximately 20-30 mg of unsorted bulk tissue. Concerning this clonotype itself: Its antigen is currently unknown. The junction differs from germline at one of its ends, possibly a read error.

Germline V gene lookup returns CDR1 SGHVS and CDR2 FQNEAQ. The CDR3 is made up of 17 amino acids. The chain links TRBV7-8 to TRBJ2-3; 10 bases align to TRBD2. The source is a woman aged 25 to 39 with primary liver carcinoma and hepatitis B virus infection. Sequenced input: liver tumor tissue from sampling region 5. This sample's subset: tumor region T5, tumor centre. CDR3 loop: CACSLTQAGGPHDTQYF. As DNA, the CDR3 is TGTGCCTGCAGCTTAACCCAAGCGGGAGGGCCACATGATACGCAATATTTT.